A single sample gave rise to the 27 T cell receptor beta chains below, sequenced in a study of cytomegalovirus exposure and HLA in healthy donors. 60 Vbeta and 13 Jbeta primers were used in PCR. Some clones are missing from TCRdb's copy, which holds only in-frame ones; the method was immunoSEQ multiplex PCR. The sample gives about 150,000 clones, over 65% of which show up once; under 4.5% is in the top ten. Sequencing used PBMCs. Source of these receptors: a woman in her 40s in good health and CMV-seronegative.

V usage is TRBV29-1 and J usage is TRBJ1-1; no clear D gene. Germline V gene sequence: CDR1 SQVTM, CDR2 ANQGSEA. The length of the CDR3 is 13 residues. The V and J ends lost 2 bases and 9 bases respectively, with 16 bases between them. CDR3 loop: CSVESTGAMKAFF. CDR3 bases: TGCAGCGTTGAAAGTACGGGAGCCATGAAAGCTTTCTTT.

The chain employs TRBV7-9 and TRBJ2-2; D is undetermined. The germline V gene has CDR1 SEHNR and CDR2 FQNEAQ (reference sequence). The CDR3 runs 15 residues. Trimming pared 5 bases from V and 1 base from J, leaving 11 bases between. The CDR3 region is CASSARNMNTGELFF. In DNA form, the CDR3 reads TGTGCCAGCAGCGCACGAAACATGAACACCGGGGAGCTGTTTTTT.

This rearrangement joins TRBV25-1 to TRBJ2-1; the D gene is possibly TRBD2 (7 bases). Germline-derived CDR1 and CDR2 are MGHDK and SYGVNS. Trimming left V 6 bases short and J 15 bases short, with 33 bases between. The CDR3 contains 17 residues. The CDR3 DNA sequence: TGTGCCAGCAGCGATCCCCGGGGGGCCCCGACCACGGGTGCTTGGTTCTTC. This gives the protein CASSDPRGAPTTGAWFF.

This clone appeared a few times. This chain connects TRBV5-8 to TRBJ2-7; D may be TRBD1 (6 bases). This CDR3 has 13 residues. From germline, CDR1 is SGHTS and CDR2 YDEGEE. Trimming left V 4 bases short and J 3 bases short, with 11 bases between. The DNA of the CDR3 is TGTGCCAGCAGCCCGAAGGACAGCTACGAGCAGTACTTC. Encoded protein: CASSPKDSYEQYF.

V usage is TRBV13 and J usage is TRBJ1-5; D unclear. The ends were cut back, 5 bases at V and 5 bases at J, with 10 bases in the middle. CDR1 PRHDT and CDR2 FYEKMQ come from the germline V gene (reference sequence). The CDR3 totals 13 residues. The DNA for the CDR3 is TGTGCCAGCAGCCCGAACCTAGATCAGCCCCAGCATTTT. This gives the protein CASSPNLDQPQHF.

The gene calls are TRBV5-1 and TRBJ1-1, with no clear D. CDR1 is SGHRS and CDR2 is YFSETQ in the germline V gene. The V end lost 0 bases, the J end lost 3 bases, and 12 bases lay between the germline ends. The CDR3 length is 15 residues. The CDR3 here is CASSLDPGLYTEAFF. CDR3 nucleotide sequence: TGCGCCAGCAGCTTGGACCCAGGTTTATACACTGAAGCTTTCTTT.

The chain couples TRBV11-2 to TRBJ1-1; TRBD1 might be the D (5 bases). This CDR3 contains 14 residues. Germline-derived CDR1 and CDR2 are SGHAT and FQNNGV. V was clipped by 3 bases and J by 4 bases, with 12 bases between them. The CDR3 is CASSLMGLGTEAFF. The CDR3 DNA follows: TGTGCCAGCAGCTTGATGGGGCTTGGCACTGAAGCTTTCTTT.

This clone has a single count. This chain uses TRBV25-1 with TRBJ2-5, with TRBD1 matching 11 bases. The CDR3 extends over 15 amino acids. The V gene's germline CDR1 is MGHDK and CDR2 SYGVNS. V lost 1 base and J lost 3; bases outside the gene matches: 1. As DNA, the CDR3 is TGTGCCAGCAGTGAATGGACAGGGGGCGAAGAGACCCAGTACTTC. Translated: CASSEWTGGEETQYF.

The CDR3 DNA sequence: TGTGCCAGCAACCTACAGCGGTTGGCTGAAAAACTGTTTTTT. This gives the protein CASNLQRLAEKLFF. This chain connects TRBV5-6 to TRBJ1-4; D not resolved. The CDR3 extends over 14 amino acids. V dropped 6 bases and J dropped 7 bases, with 16 bases sitting between them. The germline V gene encodes CDR1 SGHDT and CDR2 YYEEEE.

The J gene is TRBJ2-7, the V gene TRBV5-1; D may be TRBD1 (7 bases). Germline V CDR1 and CDR2: SGHRS, YFSETQ. The germline V and J ends were trimmed by 4 bases and 0 bases, with 14 bases remaining between them. The CDR3 has 15 residues. CDR3: CASSRTGGISYEQYF. In DNA form, the CDR3 reads TGCGCCAGCAGCCGGACAGGAGGGATCTCCTACGAGCAGTACTTC.

The chain joins TRBV6-9 to TRBJ2-5; 7 nucleotides match TRBD2. Germline V lookup: CDR1 MNHGY, CDR2 SVAAGI. This CDR3 has 17 amino acids. V lost 5 bases to trimming and J lost 2 bases; unmatched junction nucleotides: 14. Here the CDR3 reads CASSPLLAAEGQETQYF. Here the CDR3 DNA reads TGTGCCAGCAGTCCCCTGCTAGCGGCAGAGGGGCAAGAGACCCAGTACTTC.

The rearrangement joins TRBV30 to TRBJ2-1; D may be TRBD2 (7 bases). From germline, CDR1 is GTSNPN and CDR2 SVGIG (reference sequence). The CDR3 has 12 amino acids. The CDR3 sequence is CAGGRGYNEQFF. DNA of the CDR3: TGTGCGGGGGGGAGGGGGTACAATGAGCAGTTCTTC.

This chain uses TRBV6-5 with TRBJ1-2; D is unresolved. The CDR3 contains 14 residues. Germline CDR1 MNHEY, CDR2 SVGAGI. Trimming removed 6 bases at V and 8 bases at J, with 19 bases between. CDR3 sequence reads: CASSRKNTLRGYTF. CDR3 DNA: TGTGCCAGCAGCCGTAAGAATACCTTGAGGGGCTACACCTTC.

The chain has TRBV12-5 and TRBJ2-3; D might be TRBD2 (5 bases). The CDR3 has 13 amino acids. V lost 3 bases to trimming and J lost 2 bases, with 6 bases between them. Germline-derived CDR1 and CDR2 are LGHNT and FRNRAP. CDR3 in amino acids: CASGFGLTDTQYF. CDR3 in DNA: TGTGCTAGTGGTTTTGGACTCACAGATACGCAGTATTTT.

This clone is a singleton in its sample. The V and J genes are TRBV6-1 and TRBJ2-4, with unresolved D. Germline V gene data show CDR1 as MNHNS and CDR2 as SASEGT. The CDR3 loop spans 14 amino acids. V dropped 4 bases and J dropped 1 base, with 8 bases sitting between them. Here the CDR3 reads CASSGGNAKNIQYF. The CDR3 region has the DNA TGTGCCAGCAGTGGAGGTAACGCCAAAAACATTCAGTACTTC.

This chain connects TRBV5-8 to TRBJ2-2; weak D call: TRBD1 (5 bases). The CDR3 runs 14 residues. Looked up from germline, CDR1 is SGHTS and CDR2 is YDEGEE. The V end was cut by 4 bases, the J end by 3 bases, with 10 bases between. In DNA form, the CDR3 reads TGTGCCAGCAGCAGGGGCAGACACACCGGGGAGCTGTTTTTT. This codes for CASSRGRHTGELFF.

The J gene is TRBJ2-7, the V gene TRBV7-6; D remains ambiguous. This CDR3 region has 14 residues. CDR1 SGHVS and CDR2 FNYEAQ come from the germline V gene. Trimming took 0 bases from V and 0 from J, leaving 6 bases between them. The CDR3 loop is CASSLASFSYEQYF. In nucleotides, the CDR3 is TGTGCCAGCAGCTTAGCTAGCTTCTCCTACGAGCAGTACTTC.

The chain recombines TRBV10-1 with TRBJ2-3; TRBD1 might be the D (5 bases). Trimming stripped 7 bases from V and 1 base from J, with 15 bases between. This CDR3 has 15 amino acids. Germline V gene sequence: CDR1 WNHNN, CDR2 SYGVQD (reference sequence). CDR3 sequence: CASKPGNHGTDTQYF. The CDR3 nucleotides are TGCGCCAGCAAACCAGGGAATCACGGCACAGATACGCAGTATTTT.

This sequence joins TRBV6-1 and TRBJ2-3; TRBD2 matches 7 bases. Germline-derived CDR1 and CDR2 are MNHNS and SASEGT. J was trimmed by 2 bases and V by 2 bases; bases with no gene match: 13. There are 18 residues in the CDR3. This CDR3 reads CASSEKSTSRGDTDTQYF. CDR3 nucleotides: TGTGCCAGCAGTGAAAAATCGACTAGCCGAGGGGACACAGATACGCAGTATTTT.

The V gene is TRBV19, the J gene TRBJ1-3, with 10 bases matching TRBD1. Germline V gene data show CDR1 as LNHDA and CDR2 as SQIVND (reference sequence). The CDR3 covers 16 residues. Trimming cost V 3 bases and J 3 bases; bases outside gene matches: 5. The chain's CDR3 is CASSIRTGGSGNTIYF. For the CDR3, the DNA is TGTGCCAGTAGTATCCGGACAGGGGGAAGTGGAAACACCATATATTTT.

In its sample, this clone was seen once. The V call is TRBV11-2, the J call TRBJ1-2, with 7 bases identical to TRBD1. The J segment lost 7 bases and the V segment lost 4 bases, leaving 6 bases of the junction unmatched. Germline V gives CDR1 SGHAT, CDR2 FQNNGV. The CDR3 is 13 residues long. This chain's CDR3 is CASSSDRSAGYTF. The CDR3 coding sequence is TGTGCCAGCAGCTCGGACAGGTCCGCTGGCTACACCTTC.

The chain employs TRBV29-1 and TRBJ2-7; a possible D gene is TRBD2 (5 bases). This CDR3 spans 12 amino acids. Germline-derived CDR1 and CDR2 are SQVTM and ANQGSEA. V was pared by 6 bases and J by 7 bases, with 16 bases between. CDR3 DNA sequence: TGCAGCGTATTAGCGTACGGTGATGAGCAGTACTTC. Its translation: CSVLAYGDEQYF.

The genes are TRBV5-4 and TRBJ1-2; D may be TRBD1 (6 bases). CDR3 length equals 13 residues. Looked up from germline, CDR1 is SGHNT and CDR2 is YYREEE (reference sequence). V was pared by 10 bases and J by 3 bases, with 16 bases between. The CDR3 nucleotides are TGTGCCCCGCCAACGGACAGAGACTATGGCTACACCTTC. Protein product: CAPPTDRDYGYTF.

The chain is built from TRBV6-5 and TRBJ1-5, with TRBD1 identical over 7 bases. Germline V gene lookup returns CDR1 MNHEY and CDR2 SVGAGI. V dropped 10 bases and J dropped 3; count of bases not matched to a gene: 9. The CDR3 spans 14 residues. CDR3: CATSGQAYNQPQHF. CDR3 sequence (DNA): TGTGCCACCTCCGGACAGGCGTACAATCAGCCCCAGCATTTT.

V gene TRBV29-1 combines with J gene TRBJ2-6; D gene unclear. The germline gives CDR1 SQVTM, CDR2 ANQGSEA. V was clipped by 5 bases and J by 0 bases, with 2 bases between them. The CDR3 runs 12 residues. CDR3 loop: CSVYSGANVLTF. Here the CDR3 DNA reads TGCAGCGTTTACTCTGGGGCCAACGTCCTGACTTTC.

CDR3 nucleotides: TGTGCCAGCAGCGACCGAGTCAGGGTAGGGGCTAGTGGGAACACCGGGGAGCTGTTTTTT. It is translated as CASSDRVRVGASGNTGELFF. The chain carries TRBV9 and TRBJ2-2; D might be TRBD1 (5 bases). Trimming removed 3 bases at V and 1 base at J, with 25 bases between. The germline V gene has CDR1 SGDLS and CDR2 YYNGEE. The CDR3 runs to 20 residues.

This rearrangement joins TRBV6-5 to TRBJ2-5; a possible D gene is TRBD1 (6 bases). V was cut by 3 bases and J by 3 bases, with 17 bases left in between. The germline gives CDR1 MNHEY, CDR2 SVGAGI. The CDR3 has 16 residues. CDR3 DNA sequence: TGTGCCAGCAGTTATTTAGGCTACCCAGGGGAAGAGACCCAGTACTTC. It is translated as CASSYLGYPGEETQYF.